The clone carrying this T cell receptor beta chain was seen only a few times. The sample is drawn from a study of shared clonotypes between healthy human individuals. The study ran the assay at deep level. TCRdb's copy holds only in-frame clones and misses some; the assay was immunoSEQ multiplex PCR. The sample lists approximately 500,000 clones; over 70% were seen once. V lost 0 bases to trimming and J lost 6 bases, with 13 bases between them. Germline V gives CDR1 LGHNA, CDR2 YSLEER. The CDR3 consists of 15 residues. Donors, without exception, were Caucasian adults residing in Nashville, Tennessee. The V call is TRBV4-3, the J call TRBJ2-3, with D tentatively TRBD1 or TRBD2 (5 bases each). The clonotype originates from a woman aged 40-49 years in good health. Some clones in this sample may be carry-over from other donors' samples. The sample taken for sequencing was PBMCs. CDR3 protein: CASSQDGARGDTQYF. For the CDR3, the DNA is TGCGCCAGCAGCCAAGATGGGGCCCGAGGGGATACGCAGTATTTT.